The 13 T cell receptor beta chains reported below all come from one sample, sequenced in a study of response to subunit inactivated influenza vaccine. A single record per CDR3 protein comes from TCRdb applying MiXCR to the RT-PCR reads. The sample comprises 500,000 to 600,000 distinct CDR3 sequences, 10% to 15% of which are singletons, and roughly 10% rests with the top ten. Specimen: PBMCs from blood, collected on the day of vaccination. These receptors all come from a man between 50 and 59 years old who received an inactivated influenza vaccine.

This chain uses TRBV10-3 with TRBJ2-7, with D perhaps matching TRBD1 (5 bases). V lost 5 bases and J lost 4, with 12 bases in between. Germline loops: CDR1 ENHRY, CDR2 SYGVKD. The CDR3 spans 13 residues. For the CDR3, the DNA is TGTGCCATCAGTTTTGACGACAGATACGAGCAGTACTTC. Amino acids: CAISFDDRYEQYF.

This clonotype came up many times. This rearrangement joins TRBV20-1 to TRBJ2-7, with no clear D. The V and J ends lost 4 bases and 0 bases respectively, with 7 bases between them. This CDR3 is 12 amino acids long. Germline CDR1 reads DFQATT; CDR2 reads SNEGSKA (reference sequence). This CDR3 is CSATDLSYEQYF. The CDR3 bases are TGCAGTGCTACTGATCTCTCCTACGAGCAGTACTTC.

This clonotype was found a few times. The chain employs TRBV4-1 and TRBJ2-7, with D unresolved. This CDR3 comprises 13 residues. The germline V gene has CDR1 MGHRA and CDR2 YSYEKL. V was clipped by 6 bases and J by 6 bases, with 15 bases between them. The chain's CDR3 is CASSPLWSAEQYF. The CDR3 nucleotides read TGCGCCAGCAGTCCCTTGTGGTCTGCCGAGCAGTACTTC.

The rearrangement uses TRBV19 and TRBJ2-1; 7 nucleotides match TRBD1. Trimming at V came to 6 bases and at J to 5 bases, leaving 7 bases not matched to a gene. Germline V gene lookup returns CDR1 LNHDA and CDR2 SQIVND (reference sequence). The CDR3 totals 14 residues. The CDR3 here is CASRKGQEHNEQFF. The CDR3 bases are TGTGCCAGTAGAAAAGGACAGGAACACAATGAGCAGTTCTTC.

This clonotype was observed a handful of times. The CDR3 coding sequence is TGTGCCAGCAGCTTAGCCCGTTGGGGCGGGGAGACCCAGTACTTC. Translated, it gives CASSLARWGGETQYF. The chain joins TRBV7-2 to TRBJ2-5; D is tentatively TRBD1 or TRBD2 (5 bases each). The V and J ends lost 0 bases and 5 bases respectively, with 13 bases between them. The CDR3 runs 15 residues. Germline assignment: CDR1 SGHTA and CDR2 FQGNSA. Variable domain in full (rest from reference TRBV7-2 and TRBJ2-5): GAGVSQSPSNKVTEKGKDVELRCDPISGHTALYWYRQSLGQGLEFLIYFQGNSAPDKSGLPSDRFSAERTGGSVSTLTIQRTQQEDSAVYLCASSLARWGGETQYFGPGTRLLVL.

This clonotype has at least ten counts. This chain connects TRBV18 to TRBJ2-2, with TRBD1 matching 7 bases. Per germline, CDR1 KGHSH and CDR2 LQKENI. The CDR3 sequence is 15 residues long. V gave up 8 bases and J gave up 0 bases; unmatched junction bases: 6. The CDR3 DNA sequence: TGTGCCAGCAGCCCTGGGACAGCGAACACCGGGGAGCTGTTTTTT. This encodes CASSPGTANTGELFF. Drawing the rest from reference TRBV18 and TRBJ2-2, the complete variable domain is NAGVMQNPRHLVRRRGQEARLRCSPMKGHSHVYWYRQLPEEGLKFMVYLQKENIIDESGMPKERFSAEFPKEGPSILRIQQVVRGDSAAYFCASSPGTANTGELFFGEGSRLTVL.

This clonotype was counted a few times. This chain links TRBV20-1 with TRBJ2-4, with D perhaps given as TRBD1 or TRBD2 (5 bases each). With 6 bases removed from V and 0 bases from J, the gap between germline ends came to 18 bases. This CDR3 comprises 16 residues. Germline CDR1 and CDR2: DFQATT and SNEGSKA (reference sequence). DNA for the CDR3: TGCAGTGCCCATGATCCGGGACCGCTAGCCAAAAACATTCAGTACTTC. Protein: CSAHDPGPLAKNIQYF.

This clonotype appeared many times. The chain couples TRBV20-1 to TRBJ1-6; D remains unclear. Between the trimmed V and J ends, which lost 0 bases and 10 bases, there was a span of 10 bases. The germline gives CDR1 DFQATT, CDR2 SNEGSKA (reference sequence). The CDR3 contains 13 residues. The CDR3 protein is CSAREVGNSPLHF. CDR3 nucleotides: TGCAGTGCTAGAGAGGTGGGGAACTCACCCCTCCACTTT.

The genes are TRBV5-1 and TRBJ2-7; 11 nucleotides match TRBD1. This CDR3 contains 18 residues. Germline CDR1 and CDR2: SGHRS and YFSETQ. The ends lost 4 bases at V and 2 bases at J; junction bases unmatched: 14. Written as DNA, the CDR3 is TGCGCCAGCAGCCAGGGGGCTACGGGACAGGGGGTCCCCTACGAGCAGTACTTC. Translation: CASSQGATGQGVPYEQYF.

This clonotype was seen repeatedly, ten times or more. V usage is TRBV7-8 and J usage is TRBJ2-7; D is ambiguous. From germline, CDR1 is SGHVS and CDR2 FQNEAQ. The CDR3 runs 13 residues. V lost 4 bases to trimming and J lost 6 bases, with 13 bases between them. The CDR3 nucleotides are TGTGCCAGCAGCTCTCCTCCTAGAGCCGAGCAGTACTTC. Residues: CASSSPPRAEQYF.

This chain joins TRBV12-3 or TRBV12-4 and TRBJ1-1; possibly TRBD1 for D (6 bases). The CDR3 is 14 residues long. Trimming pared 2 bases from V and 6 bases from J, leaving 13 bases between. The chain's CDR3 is CASSLQQGLAEAFF. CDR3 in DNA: TGTGCCAGCAGTTTACAACAGGGTCTCGCTGAAGCTTTCTTT.

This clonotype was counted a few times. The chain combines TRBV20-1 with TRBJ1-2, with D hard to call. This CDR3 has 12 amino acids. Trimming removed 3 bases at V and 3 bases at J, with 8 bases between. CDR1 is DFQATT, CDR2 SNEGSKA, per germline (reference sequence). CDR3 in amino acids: CSASLGYYGYTF. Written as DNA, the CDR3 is TGCAGTGCTAGTTTGGGTTACTATGGCTACACCTTC.

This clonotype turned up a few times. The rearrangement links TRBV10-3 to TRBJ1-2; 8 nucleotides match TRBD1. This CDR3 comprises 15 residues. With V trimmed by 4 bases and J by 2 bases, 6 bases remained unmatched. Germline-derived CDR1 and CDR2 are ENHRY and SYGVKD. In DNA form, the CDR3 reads TGTGCCATCAGTGCAGGACAGGGACCAAACTATGGCTACACCTTC. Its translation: CAISAGQGPNYGYTF.